This passage covers 18 T cell receptor beta chains from one sample sequenced in a study of T cell repertoires in cytomegalovirus infection. These receptors have no known antigen. TCRdb independently ran MiXCR on the reads; one entry per CDR3 protein. The sample lists about 350,000 distinct CDR3 sequences, roughly 34% occurring once. Sequences were derived from cultured PBMCs, sampled from culture after CMV antigen stimulation. These receptors came from a human donor in good health (CMV status not recorded). Some clones in this sample may be carry-over from other donors' samples.

This chain uses TRBV27 with TRBJ1-5; D is uncertain. Trimming shortened V by 0 bases and J by 9 bases, and 15 bases separated the two germline ends. The CDR3 loop spans 15 amino acids. The germline CDR1 and CDR2 sequences are MNHEY and SMNVEV (reference sequence). This CDR3 is CASSLSSGLRWPQHF. CDR3 nucleotides: TGTGCCAGCAGTTTATCTAGCGGGCTTAGATGGCCCCAGCATTTT.

This chain links TRBV7-3 with TRBJ2-1; a possible D gene is TRBD2 (6 bases). The CDR3 runs 16 residues. Germline CDR1 is SGHTA and CDR2 is FQGTGA. Trimming shortened V by 5 bases and J by 9 bases, and 23 bases separated the two germline ends. CDR3 protein: CASSLIGSSSDSEQFF. The CDR3 bases are TGTGCCAGCAGCCTTATAGGTTCCTCTAGCGATAGTGAGCAGTTCTTC.

V usage is TRBV28 and J usage is TRBJ1-1; 7 positions match TRBD1. Losses at the gene ends were 7 bases for V and 5 bases for J; bases not matched to a gene: 10. Per the germline V gene, CDR1 is MDHEN and CDR2 is SYDVKM. This CDR3 has 14 residues. CDR3 in amino acids: CASTPGGKWTEAFF. In DNA form, the CDR3 reads TGTGCCAGCACCCCAGGGGGTAAATGGACTGAAGCTTTCTTT.

The genes are TRBV11-2 and TRBJ1-5; D is unclear. CDR1 SGHAT and CDR2 FQNNGV come from the germline V gene. V was cut by 0 bases and J by 0 bases, with 15 bases left in between. The CDR3 sequence is 18 residues long. The CDR3 nucleotides read TGTGCCAGCAGCTTAGATAGTTTAAAGGGATATAGCAATCAGCCCCAGCATTTT. This gives the protein CASSLDSLKGYSNQPQHF. Using reference TRBV11-2 and TRBJ1-5 for the parts outside the CDR3, the full variable domain is EAGVAQSPRYKIIEKRQSVAFWCNPISGHATLYWYQQILGQGPKLLIQFQNNGVVDDSQLPKDRFSAERLKGVDSTLKIQPAKLEDSAVYLCASSLDSLKGYSNQPQHFGDGTRLSIL.

This rearrangement joins TRBV19 to TRBJ1-4, with 10 nucleotides matching TRBD1. The CDR3 spans 15 residues. V shed 5 bases, J shed 6 bases, and the junction held 6 bases outside the gene matches. Germline assignment: CDR1 LNHDA and CDR2 SQIVND (reference sequence). CDR3: CASSPGQGIYEKLFF. The DNA of the CDR3 is TGTGCCAGTAGTCCGGGACAGGGGATCTATGAAAAACTGTTTTTT. The full variable domain, its missing parts supplied by reference TRBV19 and TRBJ1-4, is DGGITQSPKYLFRKEGQNVTLSCEQNLNHDAMYWYRQDPGQGLRLIYYSQIVNDFQKGDIAEGYSVSREKKESFPLTVTSAQKNPTAFYLCASSPGQGIYEKLFFGSGTQLSVL.

The rearrangement joins TRBV6-2 or TRBV6-3 to TRBJ2-7, with 15 bases aligning to TRBD2. Germline V gene data show CDR1 as MNHEY and CDR2 as SVGEGT. This CDR3 is 19 amino acids long. V trimming: 2 bases; J trimming: 5 bases; junction bases outside the gene matches: 13. The CDR3 region is CASSYGKGLAGGHRHEQYF. DNA of the CDR3: TGTGCCAGCAGTTACGGAAAGGGACTAGCGGGAGGCCACCGACACGAGCAGTACTTC.

This clonotype occurred a few times. This chain uses TRBV5-4 with TRBJ2-5; D call uncertain. The germline gives CDR1 SGHNT, CDR2 YYREEE (reference sequence). CDR3 length: 15 residues. Trimming pared 0 bases from V and 1 base from J, leaving 10 bases between. The DNA for the CDR3 is TGTGCCAGCAGCTTGGTAGGTCGCATCCAAGAGACCCAGTACTTC. This sequence encodes CASSLVGRIQETQYF.

DNA for the CDR3: TGTGCCAGCACCAAGGGACAGGGGTTTGTAGAGACCCAGTACTTC. Translation gives CASTKGQGFVETQYF. V and J are TRBV6-1 and TRBJ2-5, with TRBD1 matching over 10 bases. Trimming cost V 7 bases and J 4 bases; bases outside gene matches: 9. The germline V gene encodes CDR1 MNHNS and CDR2 SASEGT. This CDR3 is 15 amino acids long.

The chain employs TRBV7-2 and TRBJ2-3, with TRBD2 as a possible D gene (5 bases). V lost 6 bases and J 4 bases, leaving 11 bases between the germline ends. Germline assignment: CDR1 SGHTA and CDR2 FQGNSA. CDR3 length: 13 amino acids. Here the CDR3 DNA reads TGTGCCAGCAGAAACGGAGGAGCAGATACGCAGTATTTT. Amino acids: CASRNGGADTQYF. Using reference TRBV7-2 and TRBJ2-3 for the parts outside the CDR3, the full variable domain is GAGVSQSPSNKVTEKGKDVELRCDPISGHTALYWYRQSLGQGLEFLIYFQGNSAPDKSGLPSDRFSAERTGGSVSTLTIQRTQQEDSAVYLCASRNGGADTQYFGPGTRLTVL.

The chain combines TRBV11-1 with TRBJ1-4; no reliable D call. The germline V gene encodes CDR1 SGHAT and CDR2 FQDESV (reference sequence). There are 15 residues in the CDR3. The germline V and J ends were trimmed by 2 bases and 0 bases, with 7 bases remaining between them. CDR3 residues: CASSLTPSTNEKLFF. In DNA form, the CDR3 reads TGTGCCAGCAGCTTAACCCCTTCAACTAATGAAAAACTGTTTTTT.

The chain carries TRBV28 and TRBJ2-5; D is perhaps TRBD2 (5 bases). Trimming cost V 6 bases and J 5 bases, with 16 bases left between them. Germline V gene data show CDR1 as MDHEN and CDR2 as SYDVKM. CDR3 length equals 14 residues. This CDR3 is CASSTPAGGETQYF. CDR3 bases: TGTGCCAGCAGCACCCCCGCAGGCGGGGAGACCCAGTACTTC.

The V and J genes are TRBV19 and TRBJ1-1; D remains unclear. V was trimmed by 5 bases and J by 8 bases, leaving 12 bases between them. This CDR3 region has 12 residues. Germline V CDR1 and CDR2: LNHDA, SQIVND (reference sequence). The CDR3 region is CASSGFAPEAFF. CDR3 sequence (DNA): TGTGCCAGTAGTGGATTCGCGCCGGAAGCTTTCTTT. Looking up the rest from reference TRBV19 and TRBJ1-1 gives the full variable domain: DGGITQSPKYLFRKEGQNVTLSCEQNLNHDAMYWYRQDPGQGLRLIYYSQIVNDFQKGDIAEGYSVSREKKESFPLTVTSAQKNPTAFYLCASSGFAPEAFFGQGTRLTVV.

J is TRBJ2-5 and V is TRBV7-2; possibly TRBD1 for D (6 bases). The CDR3 runs 14 residues. Germline V lookup: CDR1 SGHTA, CDR2 FQGNSA. V lost 5 bases to trimming and J lost 0 bases, with 10 bases between them. The DNA of the CDR3 is TGTGCCAGCAGCGCAGGACAGCACCAAGAGACCCAGTACTTC. Translated, it gives CASSAGQHQETQYF.

This clonotype has a handful of counts. The chain carries TRBV6-5 and TRBJ1-1; unclear D gene. The CDR3 loop spans 17 amino acids. V was clipped by 4 bases and J by 1 base, with 19 bases between them. Germline CDR1 and CDR2: MNHEY and SVGAGI. The CDR3 bases are TGTGCCAGCAGTTTGGAATCCGGGAGGATAAAGAACACTGAAGCTTTCTTT. This codes for CASSLESGRIKNTEAFF.

Only a few counts were recorded for this clonotype. The chain recombines TRBV6-2 or TRBV6-3 with TRBJ2-7; D may be TRBD1 (5 bases). Trimming removed 5 bases at V and 3 bases at J, with 8 bases between. Germline V CDR1 and CDR2: MNHEY, SVGEGT. This CDR3 has 12 amino acids. The CDR3 reads CASSDRSYEQYV. CDR3 DNA sequence: TGTGCCAGCAGTGACAGAAGCTACGAGCAGTACGTC.

This chain connects TRBV19 to TRBJ2-1; possibly TRBD1 for D (6 bases). V lost 6 bases and J lost 10, with 10 bases in between. The germline gives CDR1 LNHDA, CDR2 SQIVND (reference sequence). The CDR3 has 11 residues. CDR3 protein: CASSRQAEQFF. CDR3 nucleotides: TGTGCCAGTAGCCGACAGGCGGAGCAGTTCTTC.

V is TRBV7-9 and J is TRBJ2-1; 12 bases align to TRBD2. Germline assignment: CDR1 SEHNR and CDR2 FQNEAQ (reference sequence). The CDR3 sequence is 15 residues long. The junction had 7 bases not matched to a gene; V was cut back by 4 bases and J by 9 bases. The CDR3 protein is CASSWWTSGNFEQFF. The CDR3 DNA follows: TGTGCCAGCAGCTGGTGGACTAGCGGGAATTTTGAGCAGTTCTTC.

The chain couples TRBV5-1 to TRBJ1-5; D is uncertain. The V end was cut by 2 bases, the J end by 1 base, with 7 bases between. The CDR3 contains 14 residues. Germline-derived CDR1 and CDR2 are SGHRS and YFSETQ. The CDR3 DNA sequence: TGCGCCAGCAGCTTCGGTGAGAGCAATCAGCCCCAGCATTTT. The encoded protein is CASSFGESNQPQHF.